One and the same sample provided the 31 T cell receptor beta chains below, sequenced in a study of cytomegalovirus exposure and HLA in healthy donors. With 60 Vbeta and 13 Jbeta primers, the PCR was carried out. Sequenced by immunoSEQ multiplex PCR; TCRdb stores in-frame clones only, minus some. The data show 120,000 or so clones, with approximately 78% seen just once and around 9.9% held by the top ten. Sequenced material: PBMCs. The receptors here all came from a man aged 30 to 39 in good health and CMV-seropositive.

This clone was seen only once. The V and J genes are TRBV5-1 and TRBJ1-5; TRBD1 might be the D (5 bases). Germline values: CDR1 SGHRS, CDR2 YFSETQ. The CDR3 loop spans 19 amino acids. Trimming removed 4 bases from V and 0 bases from J, with 23 bases in between. CDR3 sequence reads: CASSPRDGGNGYSNQPQHF. The CDR3 nucleotides read TGCGCCAGCAGCCCGCGGGACGGAGGGAATGGTTATAGCAATCAGCCCCAGCATTTT.

The gene calls are TRBV27 and TRBJ2-3, with D unresolved. CDR1 and CDR2 (germline): MNHEY, SMNVEV (reference sequence). This CDR3 contains 12 residues. V lost 0 bases and J 6 bases, leaving 4 bases between the germline ends. The CDR3 DNA sequence: TGTGCCAGCAGTTTATCGGCTGATACGCAGTATTTT. Translating it yields CASSLSADTQYF.

J is TRBJ2-4 and V is TRBV11-1; D might be TRBD2 (5 bases). The CDR3 length is 14 residues. The germline V and J ends were trimmed by 5 bases and 0 bases, with 8 bases remaining between them. Germline CDR1 is SGHAT and CDR2 is FQDESV (reference sequence). The CDR3 DNA follows: TGTGCCAGCAGCGCCGGGGTAGCCAAAAACATTCAGTACTTC. Translation gives CASSAGVAKNIQYF.

The chain employs TRBV27 and TRBJ1-2; D call uncertain. The germline CDR1 and CDR2 sequences are MNHEY and SMNVEV (reference sequence). The CDR3 covers 11 residues. V was shortened by 7 bases and J by 4 bases, with 7 bases between the two germline ends. In DNA form, the CDR3 reads TGTGCCAGCATAGGGAGCTATGGCTACACCTTC. It yields the protein CASIGSYGYTF.

The chain uses TRBV4-3 and TRBJ1-1, with D possibly being TRBD1 (5 bases). Trimming took 1 base from V and 5 from J, leaving 17 bases between them. The CDR3 sequence is 16 residues long. Germline V gene sequence: CDR1 LGHNA, CDR2 YSLEER. For the CDR3, the DNA is TGCGCCAGCAGCCAAGTAGGGAGGGGTTCGGTTACTGAAGCTTTCTTT. Protein sequence: CASSQVGRGSVTEAFF.

This clone was seen more than once but under ten times. The chain has TRBV7-2 and TRBJ2-7, with 8 bases aligning to TRBD1. CDR1 SGHTA and CDR2 FQGNSA come from the germline V gene. Germline trimming cut 1 base from V and 5 bases from J; bases unmatched to any gene: 4. The CDR3 totals 14 residues. The DNA of the CDR3 is TGTGCCAGCAGCTTAGGGACAGGGTTCGACGAGCAGTACTTC. Its protein is CASSLGTGFDEQYF.

The gene calls are TRBV9 and TRBJ1-3, with D maybe TRBD1 (5 bases). The CDR3 extends over 15 amino acids. CDR1 and CDR2 (germline): SGDLS, YYNGEE. V was trimmed by 0 bases and J by 4 bases, leaving 11 bases between them. CDR3 region: CASSVADRYGNTIYF. CDR3 coding DNA: TGTGCCAGCAGCGTAGCCGACAGATACGGAAACACCATATATTTT.

CDR3 nucleotides: TGTGCCAGCAGCCCCGGGTCCGGGACAGGGATCAATCAGCCCCAGCATTTT. Its protein product is CASSPGSGTGINQPQHF. J is TRBJ1-5 and V is TRBV7-2, with TRBD1 matching 9 bases. The V segment lost 5 bases and the J segment 3 bases; nucleotides outside the gene matches: 11. The CDR3 contains 17 residues. Germline lookup yields CDR1 SGHTA and CDR2 FQGNSA. The variable domain in full, with the rest retrieved from reference TRBV7-2 and TRBJ1-5, is GAGVSQSPSNKVTEKGKDVELRCDPISGHTALYWYRQSLGQGLEFLIYFQGNSAPDKSGLPSDRFSAERTGGSVSTLTIQRTQQEDSAVYLCASSPGSGTGINQPQHFGDGTRLSIL.

The chain carries TRBV6-6 and TRBJ1-1; TRBD1 might be the D (6 bases). Germline V gene sequence: CDR1 MNHNY, CDR2 SVGAGI (reference sequence). This CDR3 region has 14 residues. Trimming removed 6 bases at V and 1 base at J, with 12 bases between. CDR3 bases: TGTGCCAGCAGGACGGGACAACCGAACACTGAAGCTTTCTTT. Translating it yields CASRTGQPNTEAFF.

This rearrangement joins TRBV19 to TRBJ2-2; tentative D call: TRBD1 (5 bases). Trimming left V 4 bases short and J 5 bases short, with 11 bases between. The CDR3 covers 14 residues. Germline CDR1 LNHDA, CDR2 SQIVND (reference sequence). The CDR3 DNA sequence: TGTGCCAGTAGTAGCCAGGGATGGACCGGGGAGCTGTTTTTT. Amino acid sequence: CASSSQGWTGELFF.

The chain couples TRBV4-2 to TRBJ1-1, with D possibly matching TRBD1 (5 bases). The CDR3 has 14 residues. CDR1 is LGHNA, CDR2 YNFKEQ, per germline. Trimming took off 0 bases at V and 4 bases at J, with 9 bases between the two ends. In DNA, the CDR3 is TGTGCCAGCAGCCAAGACTTGGGGGGCACTGAAGCTTTCTTT. Translation: CASSQDLGGTEAFF.

This clone was counted between two and nine times. The V and J genes are TRBV15 and TRBJ2-7, with 9 bases aligning to TRBD2. This CDR3 is 15 amino acids long. The V segment lost 3 bases and the J segment 2 bases; nucleotides outside the gene matches: 5. Germline CDR1 and CDR2: LNHNV and YYDKDF (reference sequence). The CDR3 is CATSRDQRGAYEQYF. CDR3 in DNA: TGTGCCACCAGCAGGGACCAGCGGGGGGCCTACGAGCAGTACTTC. Combining the CDR3 with reference TRBV15 and TRBJ2-7 gives the whole variable domain DAMVIQNPRYQVTQFGKPVTLSCSQTLNHNVMYWYQQKSSQAPKLLFHYYDKDFNNEADTPDNFQSRRPNTSFCFLDIRSPGLGDTAMYLCATSRDQRGAYEQYFGPGTRLTVT.

J is TRBJ2-5 and V is TRBV10-3; 11 bases map to TRBD2. Germline-derived CDR1 and CDR2 are ENHRY and SYGVKD. V lost 4 bases and J lost 5; bases outside the gene matches: 6. CDR3 length: 15 amino acids. CDR3 protein: CAISGTSGRTETQYF. DNA of the CDR3: TGTGCCATCAGTGGTACTAGCGGGAGAACTGAGACCCAGTACTTC.

The chain links TRBV4-3 to TRBJ2-3, with 12 bases identical to TRBD2. The junction had 9 bases not matched to a gene; V was cut back by 5 bases and J by 6 bases. This CDR3 comprises 16 residues. Germline assignment: CDR1 LGHNA and CDR2 YSLEER. CDR3 bases: TGCGCCAGCAGCGAAAGGGGGCTAGCGGGAGGGGATACGCAGTATTTT. Protein: CASSERGLAGGDTQYF.

The chain joins TRBV25-1 to TRBJ1-1; D call uncertain. CDR1 and CDR2 (germline): MGHDK, SYGVNS. The V end lost 8 bases, the J end lost 8 bases, and 15 bases lay between the germline ends. This CDR3 contains 12 residues. The CDR3 nucleotides read TGTGCCAGCGGCCCAGTGAGGGCCGAAGCTTTCTTT. Protein sequence: CASGPVRAEAFF.

V and J are TRBV9 and TRBJ2-5, with a possible D match to TRBD2 (6 bases). Looked up from germline, CDR1 is SGDLS and CDR2 is YYNGEE. The CDR3 loop spans 13 amino acids. Trimming stripped 7 bases from V and 5 bases from J, with 15 bases between. The CDR3 loop is CASAPGVGETQYF. CDR3 bases: TGTGCCAGCGCCCCGGGAGTTGGGGAGACCCAGTACTTC.

The chain links TRBV7-2 to TRBJ2-7; 12 positions agree with TRBD2. V was clipped by 5 bases and J by 12 bases; unmatched bases: 17. Germline V lookup: CDR1 SGHTA, CDR2 FQGNSA. The CDR3 totals 16 residues. CDR3: CASSVWTSGTPIISYF. CDR3 nucleotide sequence: TGTGCCAGCAGCGTTTGGACTAGCGGGACGCCTATAATTTCGTACTTC.

CDR3: CASSLSPTGVGRTEAFF. In DNA, the CDR3 is TGTGCCAGCAGTTTATCGCCTACAGGGGTGGGTCGCACTGAAGCTTTCTTT. J is TRBJ1-1 and V is TRBV27; 7 bases map to TRBD1. Germline V gene lookup returns CDR1 MNHEY and CDR2 SMNVEV (reference sequence). The CDR3 loop spans 17 amino acids. V lost 0 bases to trimming and J lost 4 bases; unmatched junction nucleotides: 11.

In DNA, the CDR3 is TGTGCCAGCAGTATCCAGGGTGACACTGAAGCTTTCTTT. This encodes CASSIQGDTEAFF. This chain uses TRBV28 with TRBJ1-1; possibly TRBD1 for D (5 bases). The CDR3 extends over 13 amino acids. V was pared by 5 bases and J by 3 bases, with 10 bases between. Germline V lookup: CDR1 MDHEN, CDR2 SYDVKM.

The rearrangement links TRBV7-2 to TRBJ2-7, with D maybe TRBD2 (5 bases). Per germline, CDR1 SGHTA and CDR2 FQGNSA. V dropped 0 bases and J dropped 5 bases, with 8 bases sitting between them. CDR3 length: 13 residues. The CDR3 region is CASSLAGADEQYF. CDR3 in DNA: TGTGCCAGCAGCTTAGCTGGAGCGGACGAGCAGTACTTC.

This clone turned up a few times. The rearrangement links TRBV30 to TRBJ2-2, with a tentative D call TRBD1 (6 bases). Germline V gene lookup returns CDR1 GTSNPN and CDR2 SVGIG (reference sequence). The CDR3 contains 14 residues. The V and J ends lost 4 bases and 4 bases respectively, with 13 bases between them. CDR3: CAWTADSSTGELFF. DNA of the CDR3: TGTGCCTGGACCGCGGACAGTTCCACCGGGGAGCTGTTTTTT.

The chain combines TRBV4-2 with TRBJ2-1; D is undetermined. The V gene's germline CDR1 is LGHNA and CDR2 YNFKEQ. V was trimmed by 0 bases and J by 0 bases, leaving 3 bases between them. The CDR3 runs 14 residues. The CDR3 region is CASSQDYSYNEQFF. In DNA, the CDR3 is TGTGCCAGCAGCCAAGATTACTCCTACAATGAGCAGTTCTTC.

This chain joins TRBV27 and TRBJ2-7; no clear D. The CDR3 is 14 residues long. The germline gives CDR1 MNHEY, CDR2 SMNVEV (reference sequence). The V gene lost 4 bases and the J gene lost 6 bases, with 16 bases spanning the gap. CDR3 region: CASSSPSFAPEQYF. The CDR3 DNA is TGTGCCAGCAGTTCTCCAAGCTTTGCACCCGAGCAGTACTTC.

This clone was observed a few times. J is TRBJ1-5 and V is TRBV27; a weak D match, TRBD1 (6 bases). The CDR3 runs 15 residues. The V end was cut by 6 bases, the J end by 5 bases, with 17 bases between. The V gene's germline CDR1 is MNHEY and CDR2 SMNVEV (reference sequence). The DNA of the CDR3 is TGTGCCAGCAGGCAGTGGGGGCAGGCCTATCAGCCCCAGCATTTT. Translation gives CASRQWGQAYQPQHF.

The rearrangement uses TRBV5-4 and TRBJ1-4; 8 positions match TRBD1. There are 15 residues in the CDR3. V was pared by 4 bases and J by 5 bases, with 7 bases of the junction left unmatched. CDR1 SGHNT and CDR2 YYREEE come from the germline V gene (reference sequence). The CDR3 here is CASSTDRGGNEKLFF. The DNA for the CDR3 is TGTGCCAGCAGCACCGACAGGGGCGGAAATGAAAAACTGTTTTTT.

The chain carries TRBV29-1 and TRBJ2-3, with 9 nucleotides matching TRBD2. The CDR3 contains 14 residues. Germline lookup yields CDR1 SQVTM and CDR2 ANQGSEA. J gave up 4 bases and V 7 bases, and 9 bases lay outside the gene matches. The CDR3 DNA reads as TGCAGCGCCTTAGCGGGAGCTGGGGCAGATACGCAGTATTTT. This translates into CSALAGAGADTQYF.

The CDR3 spells CASSDRDRWRSNVLTF. Here the CDR3 DNA reads TGTGCCAGCAGTGACCGGGACAGATGGAGGTCCAACGTCCTGACTTTC. The chain combines TRBV25-1 with TRBJ2-6, with TRBD1 matching 7 bases. J gave up 8 bases and V 3 bases, and 10 bases lay outside the gene matches. Germline lookup yields CDR1 MGHDK and CDR2 SYGVNS. The CDR3 consists of 16 residues.

The chain carries TRBV4-2 and TRBJ1-1; 7 bases fit TRBD1. The CDR3 runs 17 residues. The junction had 12 bases not matched to a gene; V was cut back by 4 bases and J by 1 base. Germline CDR1 and CDR2: LGHNA and YNFKEQ. CDR3 sequence reads: CASSRGTENKPNTEAFF. CDR3 coding DNA: TGTGCCAGCAGCCGAGGGACAGAAAATAAACCGAACACTGAAGCTTTCTTT.

Only a few counts were recorded for this clone. The chain uses TRBV18 and TRBJ1-2; D is ambiguous. V lost 0 bases to trimming and J lost 8 bases, with 13 bases between them. CDR3 size: 14 residues. Germline loops: CDR1 KGHSH, CDR2 LQKENI. The CDR3 loop is CASSPPSETLGYTF. For the CDR3, the DNA is TGTGCCAGCTCACCACCGAGCGAGACGTTGGGCTACACCTTC.

The gene calls are TRBV5-6 and TRBJ2-7, with D possibly matching TRBD2 (6 bases). This CDR3 has 16 amino acids. V shed 1 base and J shed 0 bases, with 14 bases lying between them. Germline lookup yields CDR1 SGHDT and CDR2 YYEEEE. The DNA of the CDR3 is TGTGCCAGCAGCTTGTACGGGGGAGACAGCTCCTACGAGCAGTACTTC. Its translation: CASSLYGGDSSYEQYF. Full variable domain (outside the CDR3, taken from reference TRBV5-6 and TRBJ2-7): DAGVTQSPTHLIKTRGQQVTLRCSPKSGHDTVSWYQQALGQGPQFIFQYYEEEERQRGNFPDRFSGHQFPNYSSELNVNALLLGDSALYLCASSLYGGDSSYEQYFGPGTRLTVT.

V usage is TRBV6-5 and J usage is TRBJ1-5, with a weak D call TRBD1 (5 bases). This CDR3 has 16 residues. Germline values: CDR1 MNHEY, CDR2 SVGAGI. V lost 0 bases and J 5 bases, leaving 14 bases between the germline ends. CDR3 region: CASSYSQAGRHQPQHF. In DNA, the CDR3 is TGTGCCAGCAGTTACTCTCAGGCAGGGCGACATCAGCCCCAGCATTTT.